This T cell receptor (beta chain) was sequenced for a study of molecular identifiers for immune sequencing clone quantification. For the study at large: In the replicates, RNA derived from about 19,000 or 110,000 naive CD8 cells was divided into five parts, and four were sequenced. General observations from the study: Researchers reportedly could pick up spiked Jurkat TCR RNA from one cell mixed into more than 800,000 naive cells.

RNA fractions of 10%, 30% or 50% and roughly 17,000 to 1,100,000 sorted cells were the source of naive CD8 libraries. This clonotype has more than one count but fewer than ten. Its antigen is undetermined. MiXCR, applied by TCRdb to the PCR reads, yields one record per CDR3 protein. The sample consists of approximately 680,000 distinct CDR3 sequences, around 25% of them appearing once. This CDR3 has 17 residues. The V end was cut by 2 bases, the J end by 5 bases, with 19 bases between. The sequencing sample was made of naive CD8+ T cells from blood, with Jurkat cell RNA spiked in. Subset in this sample: FACS-sorted CD8+CD4-CCR7+CD45RA+ naive T cells. The V and J genes are TRBV12-3 or TRBV12-4 and TRBJ2-1, with D perhaps assigned TRBD1 or TRBD2 (5 bases each). This clonotype originated in a human donor in good health. Some libraries in this study had Jurkat cell RNA spiked in. The CDR3 nucleotides are TGTGCCAGCAGTTTACTCCCCGGGACCAGAAGCAACAATGAGCAGTTCTTC. This gives the protein CASSLLPGTRSNNEQFF.